This passage covers 28 T cell receptor beta chains from one sample sequenced in a study of T cells in severe cutaneous drug reactions. The patients sequenced had a carbamazepine-induced Stevens-Johnson syndrome or toxic epidermal necrolysis reaction. Libraries were made by iRepertoire multiplex PCR with TCR subtype-specific primers for bulk and single-cell sequencing. Using the multiplex PCR reads, TCRdb records one entry per CDR3 protein without DNA. In all, the sample yields about 10,000 distinct CDR3 sequences. The source material was cells from a skin blister. Every receptor here comes from a human donor with Stevens-Johnson syndrome, a severe cutaneous drug reaction.

The chain combines TRBV20-1 with TRBJ2-1; TCRdb returns TRBD2, unconfirmable since there is no DNA. The CDR3 contains 13 residues. In germline, CDR1 is DFQATT, CDR2 SNEGSKA (reference sequence). This CDR3 reads CSAIAGETNEQFF.

The chain employs TRBV20-1 and TRBJ2-5; TCRdb reports TRBD1, a call that lacks DNA to check it against. The germline CDR1 and CDR2 sequences are DFQATT and SNEGSKA (reference sequence). The CDR3 has 11 residues. CDR3 protein: CSARGVETQYF.

This chain uses TRBV20-1 with TRBJ2-5; TCRdb calls TRBD2, which cannot be checked without DNA. Per germline, CDR1 DFQATT and CDR2 SNEGSKA (reference sequence). This CDR3 has 15 amino acids. The CDR3 loop reads CSADYGTRGQETQYF.

V and J are TRBV20-1 and TRBJ2-7. CDR1 is DFQATT and CDR2 is SNEGSKA in the germline V gene (reference sequence). The CDR3 is made up of 13 amino acids. The CDR3 reads CSARDYLVYEQYF.

V is TRBV20-1 and J is TRBJ2-1; TCRdb proposes TRBD2, but this gene call is untestable without DNA. CDR1 DFQATT and CDR2 SNEGSKA come from the germline V gene (reference sequence). The CDR3 has 16 amino acids. The CDR3 loop reads CSARDPQRSLYNEQFF.

The chain links TRBV5-4 to TRBJ2-7. Germline V lookup: CDR1 SGHNT, CDR2 YYREEE (reference sequence). CDR3 length: 15 residues. This CDR3 reads CASSRPASGVYEQYF.

The CDR3 reads CASTGGNTIYF. The chain uses TRBV2 and TRBJ1-3; TCRdb outputs TRBD1, but without DNA this stays unchecked. Germline assignment: CDR1 SNHLY and CDR2 FYNNEI. This CDR3 spans 11 amino acids.

The chain combines TRBV29-1 with TRBJ2-1; TCRdb's D call, TRBD2, is unchecked because there is no DNA. The CDR3 is 14 amino acids. Germline V gene data show CDR1 as SQVTM and CDR2 as ANQGSEA. This CDR3 is CSSRTSAIYNEQFF.

The J gene is TRBJ2-7, the V gene TRBV29-1. The CDR3 is made up of 13 amino acids. Germline V lookup: CDR1 SQVTM, CDR2 ANQGSEA. CDR3 sequence: CSVARQLGYEQYF.

The chain links TRBV20-1 to TRBJ2-5; TCRdb outputs TRBD1, but without DNA this stays unchecked. The CDR3 runs 12 residues. Germline V gene data show CDR1 as DFQATT and CDR2 as SNEGSKA (reference sequence). CDR3 region: CSAGTDQETQYF.

By frequency, this clonotype registers medium-sized (0.01 to 0.1%). V usage is TRBV20-1 and J usage is TRBJ2-7. Per the germline V gene, CDR1 is DFQATT and CDR2 is SNEGSKA (reference sequence). The CDR3 is 13 amino acids. CDR3: CSVQKIGDYEQYF.

The rearrangement links TRBV20-1 to TRBJ2-7; TCRdb's D gene call, TRBD1, goes unchecked for lack of DNA. Per the germline V gene, CDR1 is DFQATT and CDR2 is SNEGSKA (reference sequence). The CDR3 spans 13 residues. CDR3 sequence reads: CSARDRSRFEQYF.

Judged by frequency, this clonotype is medium-sized (0.01 to 0.1%). This chain connects TRBV20-1 to TRBJ2-3; the D gene TCRdb calls, TRBD2, cannot be checked with no DNA. The CDR3 totals 17 residues. Germline lookup yields CDR1 DFQATT and CDR2 SNEGSKA (reference sequence). The CDR3 protein is CSASPGLAGGPADTQYF.

The V and J genes are TRBV20-1 and TRBJ2-7; TCRdb's D call of TRBD1 is untestable without DNA. The V gene's germline CDR1 is DFQATT and CDR2 SNEGSKA (reference sequence). The CDR3 contains 15 residues. The CDR3 spells CSASAWGRSSYEQYF.

The chain uses TRBV20-1 and TRBJ2-7; TCRdb's D call, TRBD1, is unchecked because there is no DNA. CDR1 is DFQATT, CDR2 SNEGSKA, per germline (reference sequence). The CDR3 runs 13 residues. The CDR3 sequence is CSAASGRQDEQYF.

The J gene is TRBJ2-7, the V gene TRBV29-1; as DNA is missing, the TRBD1 call by TCRdb cannot be tested. Germline V CDR1 and CDR2: SQVTM, ANQGSEA. The CDR3 covers 13 residues. The CDR3 spells CSVRGTDSIREYF.

The chain combines TRBV20-1 with TRBJ2-2. This CDR3 comprises 15 residues. CDR1 is DFQATT, CDR2 SNEGSKA, per germline (reference sequence). The CDR3 loop reads CSAMGSMGDTGELFF.

The rearrangement uses TRBV29-1 and TRBJ1-1. Germline values: CDR1 SQVTM, CDR2 ANQGSEA. There are 15 residues in the CDR3. The CDR3 is CSVEELRAVGTEAFF.

The chain recombines TRBV20-1 with TRBJ2-7. From germline, CDR1 is DFQATT and CDR2 SNEGSKA (reference sequence). This CDR3 comprises 12 residues. The CDR3 reads CSAYDATYEQYF.

According to its frequency, this clonotype is medium-sized. The chain couples TRBV20-1 to TRBJ1-1. In germline, CDR1 is DFQATT, CDR2 SNEGSKA (reference sequence). The CDR3 is 16 residues long. The CDR3 region is CSARDARTTQRTEAFF.

The chain couples TRBV20-1 to TRBJ2-3; TCRdb's D gene call, TRBD1, goes unchecked for lack of DNA. This CDR3 contains 13 residues. Germline V gene data show CDR1 as DFQATT and CDR2 as SNEGSKA (reference sequence). CDR3 protein: CSARGLLGDTQYF.

CDR3 loop: CSVAADTLGGETQYF. The chain employs TRBV29-1 and TRBJ2-5; TCRdb reports TRBD2, a call that lacks DNA to check it against. CDR3 length: 15 residues. CDR1 SQVTM and CDR2 ANQGSEA come from the germline V gene.

Judged by frequency, this clonotype is medium-sized (0.01 to 0.1%). The chain carries TRBV20-1 and TRBJ1-1; the D call from TCRdb, TRBD1, cannot be confirmed without DNA. This CDR3 has 14 amino acids. CDR1 is DFQATT, CDR2 SNEGSKA, per germline (reference sequence). Here the CDR3 reads CSARDDGTDPEAFF.

This sequence joins TRBV20-1 and TRBJ2-7; TCRdb gives TRBD2 as the D gene, but with no DNA this cannot be confirmed. CDR3 size: 16 residues. Germline-derived CDR1 and CDR2 are DFQATT and SNEGSKA (reference sequence). The CDR3 sequence: CSATSGGALGPYEQYF.

The chain combines TRBV20-1 with TRBJ2-7. Germline CDR1 reads DFQATT; CDR2 reads SNEGSKA (reference sequence). The CDR3 consists of 13 residues. The CDR3: CSANERNSREQYF.

The chain joins TRBV29-1 to TRBJ1-1. CDR3 size: 13 residues. Per germline, CDR1 SQVTM and CDR2 ANQGSEA. This chain's CDR3 is CSGRTDMNTEAFF.

The chain has TRBV20-1 and TRBJ2-7; TCRdb's D gene call, TRBD2, goes unchecked for lack of DNA. CDR1 and CDR2 from the germline V gene are DFQATT and SNEGSKA (reference sequence). The length of the CDR3 is 16 residues. The CDR3 sequence: CSARVPSDYSRHEQYF.

Considering frequency, this clonotype is medium-sized. The chain is built from TRBV20-1 and TRBJ2-1. This CDR3 has 12 amino acids. CDR1 and CDR2 (germline): DFQATT, SNEGSKA (reference sequence). CDR3 region: CSARGTLNEQFF.